What follows are 14 T cell receptor beta chains derived from one specimen sequenced in a study of neurological immune-mediated disorders. TCRdb redid the calling of the 5' RACE reads with MiXCR, one entry per CDR3 protein. The sample lists around 25,000 distinct CDR3 sequences, about 2.6% occurring once. The sample comprised PBMCs. These receptors originate from a woman in her fifties or sixties with multiple sclerosis.

This clonotype came up many times. The chain employs TRBV5-1 and TRBJ2-7; tentative D call: TRBD1 (7 bases). V was trimmed by 4 bases and J by 0 bases, leaving 17 bases between them. Looked up from germline, CDR1 is SGHRS and CDR2 is YFSETQ. The CDR3 contains 16 residues. The CDR3 DNA sequence: TGCGCCAGCAGCGTGGTACAGGGGAGGTCCTCCTACGAGCAGTACTTC. Its protein product is CASSVVQGRSSYEQYF.

This clonotype has a count of ten or more. V usage is TRBV7-2 and J usage is TRBJ2-7; TRBD2 might be the D (6 bases). The length of the CDR3 is 13 residues. Germline V gene lookup returns CDR1 SGHTA and CDR2 FQGNSA. Trimming took 5 bases from V and 6 from J, leaving 14 bases between them. The CDR3 spells CASSTGLPGEQYF. CDR3 DNA sequence: TGTGCCAGCAGCACCGGACTACCTGGCGAGCAGTACTTC.

This clonotype was found a few times. This could be a read error, since a much larger clone is one nucleotide away. This rearrangement joins TRBV5-6 to TRBJ1-5; no definite D call. V lost 0 bases and J 14 bases, leaving 15 bases between the germline ends. The CDR3 is 13 residues long. Germline CDR1 reads SGHDT; CDR2 reads YYEEEE. In DNA, the CDR3 is TGTGCCAGCAGCTTGGCCGGGAGGGAATTCAAGCATTTT. It codes for CASSLAGREFKHF.

There are a few counts of this clonotype. J is TRBJ1-2 and V is TRBV12-3 or TRBV12-4; D is possibly TRBD1 (6 bases). V gave up 3 bases and J gave up 4 bases, with 12 bases separating them. The CDR3 spans 14 residues. This chain's CDR3 is CASSFNRDTYGYTF. CDR3 nucleotide sequence: TGTGCCAGCAGTTTCAACCGGGACACCTATGGCTACACCTTC.

Ten or more counts support this clonotype. The genes are TRBV7-2 and TRBJ2-3, with D perhaps being TRBD1 or TRBD2 (6 bases each). The CDR3 consists of 15 residues. Trimming took 2 bases from V and 1 from J, leaving 10 bases between them. CDR1 is SGHTA and CDR2 is FQGNSA in the germline V gene. This CDR3 reads CASSLRGAGTDTQYF. The CDR3, as DNA: TGTGCCAGCAGCTTAAGGGGGGCGGGCACAGATACGCAGTATTTT. Complete variable domain (other parts from reference TRBV7-2 and TRBJ2-3): GAGVSQSPSNKVTEKGKDVELRCDPISGHTALYWYRQSLGQGLEFLIYFQGNSAPDKSGLPSDRFSAERTGGSVSTLTIQRTQQEDSAVYLCASSLRGAGTDTQYFGPGTRLTVL.

This clonotype has at least ten counts. V gene TRBV10-3 combines with J gene TRBJ1-5; tentative D call: TRBD1 (5 bases). The CDR3 runs 13 residues. CDR1 ENHRY and CDR2 SYGVKD come from the germline V gene. Between the trimmed V and J ends, which lost 6 bases and 4 bases, there was a span of 10 bases. The CDR3 DNA follows: TGTGCCATCAGCCAATCAGGGAATCAGCCCCAGCATTTT. It encodes CAISQSGNQPQHF.

There are many counts of this clonotype. The chain joins TRBV29-1 to TRBJ2-3, with 8 bases fitting TRBD1. The CDR3 totals 17 residues. V gave up 4 bases and J gave up 0 bases; unmatched junction bases: 12. Germline assignment: CDR1 SQVTM and CDR2 ANQGSEA. The CDR3: CSVVGPRDRGSTDTQYF. The CDR3 DNA is TGCAGCGTTGTAGGCCCTCGAGACAGGGGTAGCACAGATACGCAGTATTTT.

Many counts were recorded for this clonotype. This chain joins TRBV27 and TRBJ2-5, with 10 positions matching TRBD1. V lost 6 bases to trimming and J lost 5 bases; unmatched junction nucleotides: 6. Germline V gives CDR1 MNHEY, CDR2 SMNVEV (reference sequence). CDR3 length equals 14 residues. CDR3 loop: CASSWDRGMETQYF. The CDR3 nucleotides read TGTGCCAGCAGCTGGGACAGGGGTATGGAGACCCAGTACTTC.

This clonotype was detected ten times or more. This sequence joins TRBV19 and TRBJ1-2, with 7 bases identical to TRBD1. Germline trimming cut 3 bases from V and 8 bases from J; bases unmatched to any gene: 9. Germline CDR1 reads LNHDA; CDR2 reads SQIVND (reference sequence). The CDR3 loop spans 14 amino acids. CDR3 nucleotide sequence: TGTGCCAGTAGTATGACAGGGACCCAGGGCGGCTACACCTTC. Protein: CASSMTGTQGGYTF.

This clonotype was seen ten or more times. The chain links TRBV2 to TRBJ1-2, with a possible D match to TRBD1 (5 bases). V was shortened by 5 bases and J by 1 base, with 8 bases between the two germline ends. The germline gives CDR1 SNHLY, CDR2 FYNNEI. This CDR3 is 13 amino acids long. CDR3: CASSRRGNYGYTF. The CDR3, as DNA: TGTGCCAGCAGTAGGAGGGGTAACTATGGCTACACCTTC.

In its sample, this clonotype was seen many times. The chain uses TRBV20-1 and TRBJ2-5, with D maybe TRBD1 (5 bases). V was cut by 6 bases and J by 1 base, with 9 bases left in between. The CDR3 is 12 residues long. Per germline, CDR1 DFQATT and CDR2 SNEGSKA (reference sequence). The CDR3: CSASDTQETQYF. The CDR3 bases are TGCAGTGCGTCGGACACCCAAGAGACCCAGTACTTC.

The table lists this clonotype with many counts. The chain recombines TRBV5-1 with TRBJ1-2; D remains ambiguous. V dropped 0 bases and J dropped 3 bases, with 9 bases sitting between them. Germline V gene data show CDR1 as SGHRS and CDR2 as YFSETQ. The CDR3 spans 14 residues. CDR3 bases: TGCGCCAGCAGCTTGGGTCAGACCGACTATGGCTACACCTTC. Translated, it gives CASSLGQTDYGYTF.

The sample holds many counts of this clonotype. V is TRBV15 and J is TRBJ2-2; D ambiguous. V was shortened by 0 bases and J by 6 bases, with 8 bases between the two germline ends. The CDR3 sequence is 14 residues long. In germline, CDR1 is LNHNV, CDR2 YYDKDF (reference sequence). The CDR3 here is CATSRDSIAGELFF. The CDR3 bases are TGTGCCACCAGCAGAGATTCGATAGCCGGGGAGCTGTTTTTT. Based on the CDR3 plus reference TRBV15 and TRBJ2-2, the full variable domain is DAMVIQNPRYQVTQFGKPVTLSCSQTLNHNVMYWYQQKSSQAPKLLFHYYDKDFNNEADTPDNFQSRRPNTSFCFLDIRSPGLGDTAMYLCATSRDSIAGELFFGEGSRLTVL.

In its sample, this clonotype was seen many times. This chain joins TRBV7-2 and TRBJ2-3, with no clear D. CDR1 is SGHTA and CDR2 is FQGNSA in the germline V gene. Between the trimmed V and J ends, which lost 4 bases and 0 bases, there was a span of 14 bases. The CDR3 totals 16 residues. This chain's CDR3 is CASSSRGAGSTDTQYF. The CDR3 region has the DNA TGTGCCAGCAGCTCGCGAGGCGCAGGAAGCACAGATACGCAGTATTTT.